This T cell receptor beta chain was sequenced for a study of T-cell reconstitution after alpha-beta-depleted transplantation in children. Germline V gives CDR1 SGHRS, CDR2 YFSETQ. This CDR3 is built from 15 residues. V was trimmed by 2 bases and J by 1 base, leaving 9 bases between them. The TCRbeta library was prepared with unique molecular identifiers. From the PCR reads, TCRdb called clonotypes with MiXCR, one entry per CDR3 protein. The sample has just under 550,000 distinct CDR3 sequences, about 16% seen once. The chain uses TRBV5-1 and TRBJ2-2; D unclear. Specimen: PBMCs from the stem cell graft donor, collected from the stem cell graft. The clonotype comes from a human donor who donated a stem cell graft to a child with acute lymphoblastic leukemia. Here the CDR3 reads CASSLEELNTGELFF. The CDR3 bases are TGCGCCAGCAGCTTAGAGGAGTTGAACACCGGGGAGCTGTTTTTT. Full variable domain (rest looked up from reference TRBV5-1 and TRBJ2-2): KAGVTQTPRYLIKTRGQQVTLSCSPISGHRSVSWYQQTPGQGLQFLFEYFSETQRNKGNFPGRFSGRQFSNSRSEMNVSTLELGDSALYLCASSLEELNTGELFFGEGSRLTVL.